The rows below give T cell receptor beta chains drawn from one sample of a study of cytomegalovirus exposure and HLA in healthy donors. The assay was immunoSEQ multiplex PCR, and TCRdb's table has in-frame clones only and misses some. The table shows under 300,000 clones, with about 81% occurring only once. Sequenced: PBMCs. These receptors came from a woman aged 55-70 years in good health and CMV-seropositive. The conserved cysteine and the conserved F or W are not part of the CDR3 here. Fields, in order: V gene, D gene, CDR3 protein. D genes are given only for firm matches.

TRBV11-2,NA,ASSPGTSSSTDTQY
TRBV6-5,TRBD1,ASSQRQGEAF
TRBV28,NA,ASSLTGPYEQY
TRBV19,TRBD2,ASSIGTSGTDTQY
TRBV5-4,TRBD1,ASSRDRGYEQY
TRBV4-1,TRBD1,ASSQVLGQGAWMAPGELF
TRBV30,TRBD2,ASTGGRRVTQY
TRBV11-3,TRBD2,ASSFTSGSSSHTGELF
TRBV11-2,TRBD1,ASSLGGTVLNEKLF
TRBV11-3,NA,ASSPAAVNEQF
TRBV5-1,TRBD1,ASSPTGDSGYT
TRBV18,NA,ASSPVGSTVSTDTQY
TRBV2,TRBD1,ASRPRGTGGAGGYT
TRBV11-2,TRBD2,ASSLAPGELAGVIEQY
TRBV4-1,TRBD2,ASSQDLAGGSYEQY
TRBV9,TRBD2,ASSVVAGEETQY
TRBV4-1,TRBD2,ASSQGLAGTETQY
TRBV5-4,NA,ASSLRSTYEQY
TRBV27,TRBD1,ASSLSDRGNTEAF
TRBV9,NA,ANSVGGGSNQPQH
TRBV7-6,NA,ASSFPDTGELF
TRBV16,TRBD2,ASSPAWGGSGDTQY
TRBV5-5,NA,ASSMGSRVNNSPLH
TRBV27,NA,ASSLFAGPNEKLF
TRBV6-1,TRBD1,ATQGQGGNQPQH
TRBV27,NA,ASSPLGARQPQH
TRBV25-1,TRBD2,ASSAGLAKETQY
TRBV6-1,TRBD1,ASNDRGHSYEQY
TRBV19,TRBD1,ASTLTGTGDTDTQY
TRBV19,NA,ASTDLGGYYNEQF
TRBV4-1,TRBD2,ASSQPPSGKTKNIQY
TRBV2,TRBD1,ASFSGTGGTGELF
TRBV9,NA,ASSSPPGLTYNEQF
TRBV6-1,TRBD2,ASSESGGTGELF
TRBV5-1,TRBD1,ASSLVDRGEGTQY
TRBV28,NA,ASSLWAVGLNTEAF
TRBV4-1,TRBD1,ASTGGQGAGGNTIY
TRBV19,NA,ASRRGGGNNEQF
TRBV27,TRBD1,ATRTGTGNQPQH
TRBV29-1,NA,SGRTTSTGEQY
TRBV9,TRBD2,ASSGRTSGSFSSYNEQF
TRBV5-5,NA,ASSRITGPNTEAF
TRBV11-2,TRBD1,ASSTIRDRSYEQY
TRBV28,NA,ASTLEQGWNTEAF
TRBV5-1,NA,ASSLLGGSNQPQH
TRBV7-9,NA,ASSLAGAGNTIY
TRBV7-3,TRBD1,ASSFDRASEQF
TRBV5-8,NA,ASSLSRTSSYNEQF